The 24 T cell receptor beta chains given below trace back to one sample, sequenced in a study of CD8+CD57+ T cells in acquired aplastic anemia. The sequenced patients had an expansion of CD8+CD57+ cells seen by flow cytometry. TCR beta VDJ and CDR3 profiling used genomic DNA as template. Using its own MiXCR run on the reads, TCRdb lists one record per CDR3 protein. The sample has around 220,000 distinct CDR3 sequences, approximately 51% seen once. What was sequenced was sorted CD4+, CD8+, or CD8+CD57+ T cells (not recorded which) from PBMCs. These receptors were collected from a human donor with aplastic anemia.

This clonotype appeared a few times. This chain joins TRBV10-3 and TRBJ2-5; the D is unclear. The germline V gene has CDR1 ENHRY and CDR2 SYGVKD. Trimming cost V 0 bases and J 4 bases, with 3 bases left between them. The CDR3 loop spans 12 amino acids. The chain's CDR3 is CAISESGETQYF. The DNA of the CDR3 is TGTGCCATCAGTGAGTCGGGAGAGACCCAGTACTTC.

This clonotype has ten or more counts. This chain links TRBV5-1 with TRBJ2-6; D ambiguous. The CDR3 has 15 residues. V lost 3 bases to trimming and J lost 0 bases, with 7 bases between them. Germline V CDR1 and CDR2: SGHRS, YFSETQ. The CDR3 here is CASSSDRSGANVLTF. As DNA, the CDR3 is TGCGCCAGCAGCTCTGACCGCTCTGGGGCCAACGTCCTGACTTTC. The variable domain in full, completed from reference TRBV5-1 and TRBJ2-6, reads KAGVTQTPRYLIKTRGQQVTLSCSPISGHRSVSWYQQTPGQGLQFLFEYFSETQRNKGNFPGRFSGRQFSNSRSEMNVSTLELGDSALYLCASSSDRSGANVLTFGAGSRLTVL.

In its sample, this clonotype was seen many times. The rearrangement joins TRBV19 to TRBJ2-3; no firm D call. CDR1 is LNHDA, CDR2 SQIVND, per germline (reference sequence). This CDR3 contains 14 residues. The V gene lost 2 bases and the J gene lost 3 bases, with 9 bases spanning the gap. The CDR3 is CASSIQRLTDTQYF. Here the CDR3 DNA reads TGTGCCAGTAGTATACAAAGGTTAACAGATACGCAGTATTTT.

The rearrangement uses TRBV10-2 and TRBJ1-1, with no clear D. The CDR3 is 12 amino acids. Deletions cut 10 bases from V and 3 bases from J, with 12 bases between. The germline CDR1 and CDR2 sequences are WSHSY and SAAADI. The CDR3 nucleotides are TGCGCCACCGTTGGGTTGGACACTGAAGCTTTCTTT. Its protein is CATVGLDTEAFF.

The rearrangement uses TRBV15 and TRBJ2-1; 7 bases are shared with TRBD1. The V and J ends lost 4 bases and 5 bases, in that order; junction bases with no gene match: 8. CDR1 is LNHNV, CDR2 YYDKDF, per germline (reference sequence). The CDR3 sequence is 15 residues long. CDR3 amino acids: CATSNRQGSHNEQFF. For the CDR3, the DNA is TGTGCCACCAGCAACAGACAGGGAAGTCACAATGAGCAGTTCTTC. Variable domain in full (rest from reference TRBV15 and TRBJ2-1): DAMVIQNPRYQVTQFGKPVTLSCSQTLNHNVMYWYQQKSSQAPKLLFHYYDKDFNNEADTPDNFQSRRPNTSFCFLDIRSPGLGDTAMYLCATSNRQGSHNEQFFGPGTRLTVL.

The sample holds many counts of this clonotype. The chain combines TRBV5-1 with TRBJ2-3, with 11 bases fitting TRBD2. The CDR3 consists of 14 residues. The J segment lost 4 bases and the V segment lost 4 bases, leaving 2 bases of the junction unmatched. From germline, CDR1 is SGHRS and CDR2 YFSETQ. The CDR3 reads CASSTGLAADTQYF. CDR3 DNA sequence: TGCGCCAGCAGCACGGGACTAGCGGCAGATACGCAGTATTTT.

The chain joins TRBV3-1 to TRBJ1-3; no clear D gene. The CDR3 spans 12 residues. CDR1 LGHDT and CDR2 YNNKEL come from the germline V gene (reference sequence). Trimming took 1 base from V and 4 from J, leaving 2 bases between them. The CDR3 DNA sequence: TGTGCCAGCAGCCAAGGGGGAAACACCATATATTTT. Its translation is CASSQGGNTIYF.

This chain links TRBV10-3 with TRBJ1-6; 8 positions match TRBD1. The CDR3 loop spans 16 amino acids. Germline V gene lookup returns CDR1 ENHRY and CDR2 SYGVKD. J was trimmed by 13 bases and V by 3 bases; bases with no gene match: 14. For the CDR3, the DNA is TGTGCCATCAGTGATCAGGGGGCGCAAGGGTATGTCCCCCTCCACTTT. It yields the protein CAISDQGAQGYVPLHF.

For this clonotype: One end of the junction is discordant with germline, which a read error may explain. Here the CDR3 DNA reads TGCGCCAGCAGCCAAGCGGGGGGGCTGGCCTTTGAGCAGTTCTTC. Protein: CASSQAGGLAFEQFF. This chain uses TRBV3-1 with TRBJ2-1; TRBD2 aligns across 10 bases. Germline-derived CDR1 and CDR2 are LGHDT and YNNKEL (reference sequence). CDR3 length equals 15 residues.

This clonotype came up many times. This sequence joins TRBV9 and TRBJ2-7; 7 bases line up with TRBD2. CDR3 length: 14 amino acids. Germline trimming cut 0 bases from V and 5 bases from J; bases unmatched to any gene: 5. Germline V gives CDR1 SGDLS, CDR2 YYNGEE. This chain's CDR3 is CASSVDPGGNEQYF. In DNA form, the CDR3 reads TGTGCCAGCAGCGTAGATCCCGGGGGGAACGAGCAGTACTTC.

The chain carries TRBV7-9 and TRBJ2-7; the match to TRBD1 covers 9 bases. Trimming removed 1 base from V and 3 bases from J; junction bases left unmatched: 7. Looked up from germline, CDR1 is SEHNR and CDR2 is FQNEAQ (reference sequence). This CDR3 has 16 amino acids. The CDR3 DNA reads as TGTGCCAGCAGCTTAGTCGTGACAGGGGGGAGCTACGAGCAGTACTTC. Translating it yields CASSLVVTGGSYEQYF.

The rearrangement links TRBV6-1 to TRBJ1-5; D is undetermined. V dropped 3 bases and J dropped 1 base, with 13 bases sitting between them. The CDR3 covers 16 residues. Germline V gene data show CDR1 as MNHNS and CDR2 as SASEGT. Written as DNA, the CDR3 is TGTGCCAGCAGTGACGCGGCCAAGGTCAGCAATCAGCCCCAGCATTTT. Its protein product is CASSDAAKVSNQPQHF.

This clonotype was counted many times. This chain uses TRBV24-1 with TRBJ2-1; 8 nucleotides agree with TRBD2. The CDR3 totals 14 residues. The germline V gene has CDR1 KGHDR and CDR2 SFDVKD. V lost 2 bases to trimming and J lost 12 bases; unmatched junction nucleotides: 8. The CDR3 spells CATSDSGGVAVQFF. CDR3 DNA sequence: TGTGCCACCAGTGATTCCGGGGGGGTAGCCGTGCAGTTCTTC.

The V and J genes are TRBV18 and TRBJ1-2, with no clear D. This CDR3 spans 16 amino acids. Trimming stripped 0 bases from V and 1 base from J, with 12 bases between. Germline CDR1 reads KGHSH; CDR2 reads LQKENI. The CDR3 DNA reads TGTGCCAGCTCACCACCGTTCGCCAGAAATAACTATGGCTACACCTTC. Encoded protein: CASSPPFARNNYGYTF.

The chain uses TRBV24-1 and TRBJ1-2; a possible D gene is TRBD1 (5 bases). V was cut by 5 bases and J by 3 bases, with 12 bases left in between. The V gene's germline CDR1 is KGHDR and CDR2 SFDVKD. The CDR3 is 14 residues long. The CDR3 spells CATSASDRYYGYTF. CDR3 bases: TGTGCCACCAGTGCCTCCGACAGATACTATGGCTACACCTTC.

This chain links TRBV2 with TRBJ2-1, with 14 bases aligning to TRBD2. The CDR3 totals 17 residues. V was pared by 6 bases and J by 5 bases, with 9 bases of the junction left unmatched. Germline CDR1 and CDR2: SNHLY and FYNNEI. CDR3: CASSHRTSGGLNNEQFF. The CDR3 DNA reads as TGTGCCAGCAGCCATAGGACTAGCGGGGGGCTAAACAATGAGCAGTTCTTC. The complete variable domain, with remaining parts taken from reference TRBV2 and TRBJ2-1, reads EPEVTQTPSHQVTQMGQEVILRCVPISNHLYFYWYRQILGQKVEFLVSFYNNEISEKSEIFDDQFSVERPDGSNFTLKIRSTKLEDSAMYFCASSHRTSGGLNNEQFFGPGTRLTVL.

The rearrangement joins TRBV5-1 to TRBJ1-2; D perhaps matches TRBD1 (5 bases). The CDR3 has 16 amino acids. Germline-derived CDR1 and CDR2 are SGHRS and YFSETQ. Trimming shortened V by 1 base and J by 3 bases, and 16 bases separated the two germline ends. The CDR3 sequence is CASSLWGSLRDYGYTF. DNA of the CDR3: TGCGCCAGCAGCTTGTGGGGGAGCCTCAGAGACTATGGCTACACCTTC.

The chain is built from TRBV5-1 and TRBJ1-6; TRBD1 agrees at 7 bases. CDR3 length equals 15 residues. V lost 4 bases to trimming and J lost 5 bases; unmatched junction nucleotides: 6. The germline V gene encodes CDR1 SGHRS and CDR2 YFSETQ. The CDR3 region has the DNA TGCGCCAGCAGCCGGCAGGGGGACGATAATTCACCCCTCCACTTT. It specifies CASSRQGDDNSPLHF.

The chain couples TRBV20-1 to TRBJ2-7; no definite D call. This CDR3 comprises 15 residues. The V and J ends lost 0 bases and 1 base respectively, with 13 bases between them. Germline V gives CDR1 DFQATT, CDR2 SNEGSKA (reference sequence). The CDR3, as DNA: TGCAGTGCTAGAGAAAGTTTGTATGAGTCCTACGAGCAGTACTTC. The encoded protein is CSARESLYESYEQYF.

This clonotype occurred a few times. This chain joins TRBV6-6 and TRBJ2-7, with 8 bases identical to TRBD2. The germline V gene has CDR1 MNHNY and CDR2 SVGAGI (reference sequence). The CDR3 is made up of 14 amino acids. Unmatched junction bases numbered 4, after V lost 5 bases and J lost 1 base. The CDR3 loop is CASSAGLVSYEQYF. CDR3 sequence (DNA): TGTGCCAGCAGTGCGGGACTAGTTTCCTACGAGCAGTACTTC.

This clonotype showed up just a few times. A read error may be the cause here, since a much bigger clone is one base away. This is likely a read error, given that the CDR3 carries no conserved phenylalanine or tryptophan at its end. The chain has TRBV2 and TRBJ1-1; D is unresolved. Trimming left V 7 bases short and J 1 base short, with 10 bases between. There are 13 residues in the CDR3. CDR1 is SNHLY and CDR2 is FYNNEI in the germline V gene. The CDR3 protein is CASTTESNTEAFS. CDR3 DNA: TGTGCCAGCACGACTGAGTCGAACACTGAAGCTTTCTCT.

This clonotype occurred many times. The chain uses TRBV19 and TRBJ2-5; possibly TRBD1 for D (5 bases). The CDR3 runs to 15 residues. From germline, CDR1 is LNHDA and CDR2 SQIVND (reference sequence). Between the trimmed V and J ends, which lost 6 bases and 1 base, there was a span of 15 bases. CDR3 region: CASRRRRGSQETQYF. The CDR3 region has the DNA TGTGCCAGTAGGCGTCGTAGGGGCAGCCAAGAGACCCAGTACTTC.

There are many counts of this clonotype. V is TRBV7-9 and J is TRBJ1-1; possible D gene TRBD1, 5 bases. CDR1 is SEHNR and CDR2 is FQNEAQ in the germline V gene (reference sequence). The CDR3 is 12 residues long. With 1 base removed from V and 10 bases from J, the gap between germline ends came to 10 bases. CDR3 amino acids: CASSLEGRGAFF. The CDR3 region has the DNA TGTGCCAGCAGCTTAGAGGGGAGGGGAGCTTTCTTT.

V gene TRBV7-3 combines with J gene TRBJ2-1; 8 bases line up with TRBD2. Germline V gives CDR1 SGHTA, CDR2 FQGTGA. This CDR3 has 16 residues. The V segment lost 5 bases and the J segment 3 bases; nucleotides outside the gene matches: 9. The CDR3 is CASSPQPGTSYNEQFF. CDR3 DNA sequence: TGTGCCAGCAGCCCCCAACCCGGGACTAGCTACAATGAGCAGTTCTTC.